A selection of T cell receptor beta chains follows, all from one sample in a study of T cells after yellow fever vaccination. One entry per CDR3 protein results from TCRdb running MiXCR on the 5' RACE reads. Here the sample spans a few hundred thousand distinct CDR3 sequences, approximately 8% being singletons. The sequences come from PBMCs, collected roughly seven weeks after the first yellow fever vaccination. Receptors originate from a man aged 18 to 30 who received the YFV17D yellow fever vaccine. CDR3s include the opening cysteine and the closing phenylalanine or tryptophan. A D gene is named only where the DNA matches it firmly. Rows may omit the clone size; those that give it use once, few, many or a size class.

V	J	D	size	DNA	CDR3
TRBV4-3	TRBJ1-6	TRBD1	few	TGCGCCAGCAGCCAATCACAGGGGCCCAGGGATTCACCCCTCCACTTT	CASSQSQGPRDSPLHF
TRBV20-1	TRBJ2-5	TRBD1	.	TGCAGTGCTAGAGATGGACAGGGTGACAGGGAGACCCAGTACTTC	CSARDGQGDRETQYF
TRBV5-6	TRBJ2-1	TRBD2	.	TGTGCCAGCAGCTTTACTAGCGGGGGAGGAAATGAGCAGTTCTTC	CASSFTSGGGNEQFF
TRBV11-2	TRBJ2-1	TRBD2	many	TGTGCCAGCAGCTCGGGACTAGCGGGATACAATGAGCAGTTCTTC	CASSSGLAGYNEQFF
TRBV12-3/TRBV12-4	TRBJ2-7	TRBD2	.	TGTGCCATCGAGCGCGGGGGTAGCTCCTACGAGCAGTACTTC	CAIERGGSSYEQYF
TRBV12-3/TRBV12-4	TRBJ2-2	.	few	TGTGCCAGCAGTTTAGGCCCCGACGCCCGGGAGCTGTTTTTT	CASSLGPDARELFF
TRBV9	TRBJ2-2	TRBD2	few	TGTGCCAGCAGGCCGGGTGCCGGCGGGGGGATGAACACCGGGGAGCTGTTTTTT	CASRPGAGGGMNTGELFF
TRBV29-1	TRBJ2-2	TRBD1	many	TGCAGCGCGACGACAGGGCTAACCGGGGAGCTGTTTTTT	CSATTGLTGELFF
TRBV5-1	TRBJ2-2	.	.	TGCGCCAGCAGCTTGAGGGGACTCCTGAACACCGGGGAGCTGTTTTTT	CASSLRGLLNTGELFF
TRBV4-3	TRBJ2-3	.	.	TGCGCCAGCAGCCCTCAAGGGGGGGGAGACGATACGCAGTATTTT	CASSPQGGGDDTQYF
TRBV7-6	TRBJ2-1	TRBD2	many	TGTGCCAGCAGCCTCGGGACTAGCCGAAGCTCCTACAATGAGCAGTTCTTC	CASSLGTSRSSYNEQFF
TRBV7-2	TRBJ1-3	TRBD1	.	TGTGCCAGCAGCTTTCGGACAGGGGGCGACACCATATATTTT	CASSFRTGGDTIYF
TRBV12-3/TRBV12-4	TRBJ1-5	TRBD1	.	TGTGCCAGCAGTTTGGGGGACAGGGGAAATAATCAGCCCCAGCATTTT	CASSLGDRGNNQPQHF
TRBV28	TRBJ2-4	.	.	TGTGCCAGCAGTTTTTCGCGGGGCAAAAACATTCAGTACTTC	CASSFSRGKNIQYF
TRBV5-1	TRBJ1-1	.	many	TGCGCCAGCAGCTCGGGGGCCTACACTGAAGCTTTCTTT	CASSSGAYTEAFF
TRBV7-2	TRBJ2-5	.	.	TGTGCCAGCAGCTTTCAGGGTTACCAAGAGACCCAGTACTTC	CASSFQGYQETQYF
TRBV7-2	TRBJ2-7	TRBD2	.	TGTGCCAGCAGCCCCGGGACTACCGGTGAGCAGTACTTC	CASSPGTTGEQYF
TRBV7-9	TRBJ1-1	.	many	TGTGCCAGCAGCTTCAAGGACCAGTGGACTGAAGCTTTCTTT	CASSFKDQWTEAFF
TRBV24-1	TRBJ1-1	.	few	TGTGCCACCAGTGATTTGCAGGGAAGAGAAGCTTTCTTT	CATSDLQGREAFF
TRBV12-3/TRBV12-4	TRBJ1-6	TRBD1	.	TGTGCCAGCAGTTTTGCCTCGGGGACAGCGAGCTCCTATAATTCACCCCTCCACTTT	CASSFASGTASSYNSPLHF
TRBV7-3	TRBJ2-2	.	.	TGTGCCAGCAGCCCCTTCGGGGAGCTGAACACCGGGGAGCTGTTTTTT	CASSPFGELNTGELFF
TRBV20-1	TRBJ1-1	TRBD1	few	TGCAGTGCTAGAGTCCGGGACAGGGGTGTGTACACTGAAGCTTTCTTT	CSARVRDRGVYTEAFF
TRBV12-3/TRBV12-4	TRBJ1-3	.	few	TGTGCCAGCAGTTCCGGGCCTGGAAACACCATATATTTT	CASSSGPGNTIYF
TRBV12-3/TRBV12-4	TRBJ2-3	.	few	TGTGCCAGCAGCGGGGGACCTCCCTTAACAGATACGCAGTATTTT	CASSGGPPLTDTQYF
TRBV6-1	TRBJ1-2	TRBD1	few	TGTGCCAGCAGCCGGGACAGGACGGCGGGCTACACCTTC	CASSRDRTAGYTF
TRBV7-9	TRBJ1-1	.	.	TGTGCCAGCAGCTTATTACATATGAACACTGAAGCTTTCTTT	CASSLLHMNTEAFF
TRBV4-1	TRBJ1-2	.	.	TGCGCCAGCAGCCAAGATCATCCAATGACCGGTCGGTATGGCTACACCTTC	CASSQDHPMTGRYGYTF